This T cell receptor beta chain was sequenced during a study of vaccination effects on CD4 cells after COVID-19. Study-level findings and limits: In vaccinees who were healthy, merely 1 out of 255 vaccine-induced clones cross-reacted with common cold coronaviruses.

Before sequencing, viral peptide pools were used by the ViraFEST assay to expand antigen-specific CD4+ T cells. Once cultured for nine to ten days, the cells underwent separation to obtain CD4+ T cells. The study found no prior SARS-CoV-2 infection in the vaccine recipients, who tested negative for nucleocapsid antibodies. Days 3 and 7 saw half the medium replaced with IL-2 medium. A remark on this clone: Its cognate antigen is unknown.

Only in-frame clones appear in the TCRdb table, and some are missing; sequencing was by immunoSEQ multiplex PCR. The sample has around 66,000 clones; roughly 75% are singletons. Per germline, CDR1 SGHTA and CDR2 FQGNSA. The V and J ends lost 8 bases and 0 bases, in that order; junction bases with no gene match: 1. This CDR3 is 14 amino acids long. The V call is TRBV7-2, the J call TRBJ1-6; TRBD1 aligns across 7 bases. The TCR comes from a human donor who received a COVID-19 vaccine. Specimen: CD4+ T cells from PBMCs cultured with HCoV-OC43 spike peptides, collected before COVID-19 vaccination. Specified subset: HCoV-OC43 spike overlapping peptide pool stimulation. The CDR3 protein is CASSGGSYNSPLHF. CDR3 DNA: TGTGCCAGCTCAGGGGGCTCCTATAATTCACCCCTCCACTTT.